This T cell receptor (beta chain) was recovered during a study of OX40 agonist ivuxolimab in advanced cancers. In the study overall: Dose-escalation subjects each had hepatocellular carcinoma, melanoma, renal cell or head and neck cancer. Age averaged around 60 years (range about 23 to 80), and about 86% were male.

Blood sampling took place at baseline, cycle 4 day 1, and cycle 7 day 1. Points from the study as a whole: At doses 0.1 to 3.0 mg/kg, CD4+ and CD8+ clones expanded.

Trimming removed 2 bases from V and 4 bases from J, with 14 bases in between. The CDR3 has 15 residues. CDR1 MNHNS and CDR2 SASEGT come from the germline V gene. As concerns this clone: What it binds is not known.

Sequenced by immunoSEQ multiplex PCR; TCRdb stores in-frame clones only, minus some. Counted here are tens of thousands of clones, 80% to 90% occurring once; the ten biggest clones make up about 0.53%. The chain recombines TRBV6-1 with TRBJ1-2; D is undetermined. The sequence was obtained from an adult with an advanced solid tumor such as melanoma, head and neck, liver or kidney cancer. The sample was CD4+ or CD8+ T cells sorted from blood, taken in a trial of the OX40 agonist ivuxolimab. Here the CDR3 DNA reads TGTGCCAGCAGTGAAACGGTGGGCAGGATCTATGGCTACACCTTC. Encoded protein: CASSETVGRIYGYTF.